The rows below give T cell receptor beta chains drawn from one sample of a study of response to subunit inactivated influenza vaccine. TCRdb reprocessed the RT-PCR reads via MiXCR and lists one record per CDR3 protein. Of 800,000 or so distinct CDR3 sequences listed, roughly 20% are singletons. The specimen comprised PBMCs from blood, sampled around 5 days after vaccination. The receptors derive from a man between 50 and 59 years old who received an inactivated influenza vaccine. The CDR3 runs from the conserved cysteine through the conserved F or W. The order of the fields is clone size, V gene, D gene, CDR3 protein. D genes are given only for firm matches. Part of the rows lack a size; the others show once, few, many or a class for expanded clones.

clone_size: few; v_call: TRBV4-1; d_call: TRBD1; cdr3_aa: CASSLKTMDRDGMTAFF
clone_size: few; v_call: TRBV7-9; d_call: -; cdr3_aa: CASSLVRRGDGNEQFF
clone_size: few; v_call: TRBV6-2/TRBV6-3; d_call: -; cdr3_aa: CASSYDLAENTGELFF
clone_size: few; v_call: TRBV29-1; d_call: TRBD2; cdr3_aa: CSVEEPRAGGDNEQFF
clone_size: -; v_call: TRBV7-9; d_call: -; cdr3_aa: CASSQAAGATEAFF
clone_size: -; v_call: TRBV7-2; d_call: TRBD1; cdr3_aa: CASSLVGRQGIGETQYF
clone_size: few; v_call: TRBV20-1; d_call: -; cdr3_aa: CSAKTGTYEQYF
clone_size: -; v_call: TRBV6-5; d_call: -; cdr3_aa: CASSYSFGGSGANVLTF
clone_size: -; v_call: TRBV29-1; d_call: -; cdr3_aa: CSVAPGPPNYGYTF
clone_size: -; v_call: TRBV6-6; d_call: TRBD1; cdr3_aa: CASSEDRETEAFF
clone_size: -; v_call: TRBV25-1; d_call: -; cdr3_aa: CASSDGRKPRNYGYTF
clone_size: many; v_call: TRBV4-2; d_call: -; cdr3_aa: CASSQDSGYTEAFF
clone_size: -; v_call: TRBV20-1; d_call: TRBD2; cdr3_aa: CSARTSGLNNEQFF
clone_size: many; v_call: TRBV12-3/TRBV12-4; d_call: TRBD1; cdr3_aa: CASSPRTGAEAFF
clone_size: -; v_call: TRBV11-2; d_call: -; cdr3_aa: CASSLENHNSYEQYF
clone_size: few; v_call: TRBV20-1; d_call: -; cdr3_aa: CSSLSNTDTQYF
clone_size: few; v_call: TRBV6-2/TRBV6-3; d_call: -; cdr3_aa: CASSPQALINVLTF
clone_size: -; v_call: TRBV7-2; d_call: -; cdr3_aa: CASSSSRGRYTEAFF
clone_size: few; v_call: TRBV7-2; d_call: TRBD1; cdr3_aa: CASRWTGLNTGELFF
clone_size: few; v_call: TRBV7-6; d_call: TRBD2; cdr3_aa: CASSPRLAGWNEQFF
clone_size: few; v_call: TRBV6-4; d_call: -; cdr3_aa: CASSAPDTSYEQYF
clone_size: few; v_call: TRBV29-1; d_call: -; cdr3_aa: CSVLGGGMETQYF
clone_size: -; v_call: TRBV24-1; d_call: TRBD2; cdr3_aa: CATSDFGLAGTGELFF
clone_size: -; v_call: TRBV18; d_call: -; cdr3_aa: CASSPQRGMNTEAFF
clone_size: -; v_call: TRBV7-6; d_call: TRBD2; cdr3_aa: CASSRPSLAGDNNEQFF
clone_size: few; v_call: TRBV6-2/TRBV6-3; d_call: -; cdr3_aa: CASSYPRRGYYEQYF
clone_size: few; v_call: TRBV6-2/TRBV6-3; d_call: -; cdr3_aa: CASSYSKQESYNEQFF
clone_size: -; v_call: TRBV7-2; d_call: -; cdr3_aa: CASIGQSRTGELFF
clone_size: -; v_call: TRBV20-1; d_call: -; cdr3_aa: CSACRRSDTDTQYF
clone_size: many; v_call: TRBV7-9; d_call: -; cdr3_aa: CASSLATGANVLTF
clone_size: many; v_call: TRBV5-6; d_call: TRBD2; cdr3_aa: CASSFGTSGPLYNEQFF
clone_size: -; v_call: TRBV5-6; d_call: -; cdr3_aa: CASSPEGSGELFF
clone_size: many; v_call: TRBV12-3/TRBV12-4; d_call: -; cdr3_aa: CASSFLSWNTEAFF
clone_size: -; v_call: TRBV29-1; d_call: TRBD2; cdr3_aa: CSVEERASGNTGELFF
clone_size: -; v_call: TRBV20-1; d_call: -; cdr3_aa: CSAAGHGVDTLHF
clone_size: -; v_call: TRBV6-5; d_call: TRBD2; cdr3_aa: CASSSSGSYYETQYF
clone_size: few; v_call: TRBV18; d_call: -; cdr3_aa: CASSPDTTSTDTQYF
clone_size: few; v_call: TRBV20-1; d_call: TRBD1; cdr3_aa: CSAGTGGGTEAFF
clone_size: few; v_call: TRBV11-2; d_call: -; cdr3_aa: CASSLDPNPNTGELFF
clone_size: -; v_call: TRBV24-1; d_call: -; cdr3_aa: CATSDTGYNQPQHF
clone_size: -; v_call: TRBV6-2/TRBV6-3; d_call: TRBD2; cdr3_aa: CASSQPGLASDTQYF
clone_size: few; v_call: TRBV5-5; d_call: -; cdr3_aa: CASSLVREITEAFF
clone_size: -; v_call: TRBV5-6; d_call: -; cdr3_aa: CASSSHFGGPKNIQYF
clone_size: few; v_call: TRBV5-1; d_call: TRBD1; cdr3_aa: CASSLDGTGRDFYGYTF
clone_size: few; v_call: TRBV20-1; d_call: -; cdr3_aa: CSAATDVHEQYF
clone_size: many; v_call: TRBV5-1; d_call: -; cdr3_aa: CASSFSGVVYEQYF
clone_size: -; v_call: TRBV7-9; d_call: -; cdr3_aa: CASSLGAEGKAFF
clone_size: few; v_call: TRBV4-3; d_call: -; cdr3_aa: CASSQDWGPGAFF
clone_size: -; v_call: TRBV11-2; d_call: TRBD2; cdr3_aa: CASSGGGLAGIRYNEQFF
clone_size: many; v_call: TRBV10-2; d_call: TRBD2; cdr3_aa: CASRALGDSGGYNEQFF
clone_size: -; v_call: TRBV5-5; d_call: -; cdr3_aa: CASSPRGPSYEQYF
clone_size: -; v_call: TRBV5-1; d_call: TRBD2; cdr3_aa: CASSLTISTSGRPSYNEQFF